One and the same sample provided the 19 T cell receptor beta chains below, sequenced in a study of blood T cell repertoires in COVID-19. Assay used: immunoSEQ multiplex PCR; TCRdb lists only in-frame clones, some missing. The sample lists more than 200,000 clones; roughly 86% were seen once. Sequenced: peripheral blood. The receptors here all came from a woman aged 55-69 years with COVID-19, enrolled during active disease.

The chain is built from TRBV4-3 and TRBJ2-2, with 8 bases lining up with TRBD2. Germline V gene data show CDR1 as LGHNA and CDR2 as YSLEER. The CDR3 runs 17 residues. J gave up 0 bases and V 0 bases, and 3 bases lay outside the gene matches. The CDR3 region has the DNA TGCGCCAGCAGCCAAGACCTCGGGGGGGCGAACACCGGGGAGCTGTTTTTT. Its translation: CASSQDLGGANTGELFF.

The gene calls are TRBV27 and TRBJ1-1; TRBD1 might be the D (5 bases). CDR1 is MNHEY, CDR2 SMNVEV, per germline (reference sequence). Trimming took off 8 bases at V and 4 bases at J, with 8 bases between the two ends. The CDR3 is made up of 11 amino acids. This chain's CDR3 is CASSRGTEAFF. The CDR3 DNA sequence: TGTGCCAGCTCTAGGGGCACTGAAGCTTTCTTT.

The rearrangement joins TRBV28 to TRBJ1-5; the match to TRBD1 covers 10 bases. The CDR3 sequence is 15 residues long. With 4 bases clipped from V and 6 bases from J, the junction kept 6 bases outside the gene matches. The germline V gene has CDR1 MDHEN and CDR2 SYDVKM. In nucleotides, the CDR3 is TGTGCCAGCAGTTCCACCGGGACAGGGGTTCAGCCCCAGCATTTT. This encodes CASSSTGTGVQPQHF.

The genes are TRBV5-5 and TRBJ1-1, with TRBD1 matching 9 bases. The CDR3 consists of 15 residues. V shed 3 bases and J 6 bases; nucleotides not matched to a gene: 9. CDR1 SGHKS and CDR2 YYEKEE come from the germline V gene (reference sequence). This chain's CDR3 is CASSSGQGLVAEAFF. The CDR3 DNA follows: TGTGCCAGCAGCTCGGGACAGGGATTGGTCGCTGAAGCTTTCTTT.

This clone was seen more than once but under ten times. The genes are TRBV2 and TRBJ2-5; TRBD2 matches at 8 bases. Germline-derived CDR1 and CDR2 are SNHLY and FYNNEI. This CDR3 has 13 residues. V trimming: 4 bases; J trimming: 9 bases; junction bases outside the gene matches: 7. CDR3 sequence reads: CASSVASGGAQYF. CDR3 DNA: TGTGCCAGCAGTGTGGCGTCCGGGGGGGCCCAGTACTTC.

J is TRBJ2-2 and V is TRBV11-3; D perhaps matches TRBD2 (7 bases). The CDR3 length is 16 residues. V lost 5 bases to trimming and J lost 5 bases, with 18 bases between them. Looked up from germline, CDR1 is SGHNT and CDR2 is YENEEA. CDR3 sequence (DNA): TGTGCCAGCAGCCCCCGCCAGGGGAGGGCGACCGGGGAGCTGTTTTTT. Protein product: CASSPRQGRATGELFF. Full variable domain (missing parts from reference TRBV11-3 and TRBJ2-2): EAGVVQSPRYKIIEKKQPVAFWCNPISGHNTLYWYLQNLGQGPELLIRYENEEAVDDSQLPKDRFSAERLKGVDSTLKIQPAELGDSAVYLCASSPRQGRATGELFFGEGSRLTVL.

As DNA, the CDR3 is TGCAGCGTTGAAGATGGCAGGGGCGGGGGTAGGCGGTATGGCTACACCTTC. Translating gives CSVEDGRGGGRRYGYTF. This chain links TRBV29-1 with TRBJ1-2; D may be TRBD1 (6 bases). V shed 0 bases and J shed 5 bases, with 22 bases lying between them. In germline, CDR1 is SQVTM, CDR2 ANQGSEA. CDR3 size: 17 residues.

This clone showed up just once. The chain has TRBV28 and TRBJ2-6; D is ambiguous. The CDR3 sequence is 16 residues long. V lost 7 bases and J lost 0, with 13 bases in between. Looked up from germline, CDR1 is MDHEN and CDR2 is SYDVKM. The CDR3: CASIQEENSGANVLTF. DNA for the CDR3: TGTGCCAGCATCCAGGAAGAAAACTCTGGGGCCAACGTCCTGACTTTC. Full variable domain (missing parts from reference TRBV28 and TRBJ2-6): DVKVTQSSRYLVKRTGEKVFLECVQDMDHENMFWYRQDPGLGLRLIYFSYDVKMKEKGDIPEGYSVSREKKERFSLILESASTNQTSMYLCASIQEENSGANVLTFGAGSRLTVL.

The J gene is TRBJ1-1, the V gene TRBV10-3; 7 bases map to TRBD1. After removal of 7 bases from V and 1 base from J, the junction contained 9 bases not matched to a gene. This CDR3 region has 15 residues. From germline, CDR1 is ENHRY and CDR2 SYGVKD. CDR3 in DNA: TGTGCCATCAAGGGGGCGGGACGGGAGAACACTGAAGCTTTCTTT. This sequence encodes CAIKGAGRENTEAFF.

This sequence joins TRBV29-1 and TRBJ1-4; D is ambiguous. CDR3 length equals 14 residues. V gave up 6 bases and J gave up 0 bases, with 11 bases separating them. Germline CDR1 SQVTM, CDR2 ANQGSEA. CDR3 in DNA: TGCAGCGTCCGAGTCCACCCAACTAATGAAAAACTGTTTTTT. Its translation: CSVRVHPTNEKLFF.

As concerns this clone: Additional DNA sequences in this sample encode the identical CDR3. The CDR3 nucleotides are TGCGCCAGCAGCTTGGGGCAGGGGAACTATGGCTACACCTTC. It is translated as CASSLGQGNYGYTF. The chain joins TRBV5-1 to TRBJ1-2; possible D gene TRBD1, 6 bases. Germline assignment: CDR1 SGHRS and CDR2 YFSETQ. The CDR3 sequence is 14 residues long. Trimming removed 0 bases at V and 2 bases at J, with 8 bases between.

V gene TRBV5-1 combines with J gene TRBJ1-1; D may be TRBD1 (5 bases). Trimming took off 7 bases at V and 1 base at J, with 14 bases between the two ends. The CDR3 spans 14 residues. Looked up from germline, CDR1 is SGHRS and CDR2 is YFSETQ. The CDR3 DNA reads TGCGCCAGCGGACTATTGGGGGAGAACACTGAAGCTTTCTTT. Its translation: CASGLLGENTEAFF.

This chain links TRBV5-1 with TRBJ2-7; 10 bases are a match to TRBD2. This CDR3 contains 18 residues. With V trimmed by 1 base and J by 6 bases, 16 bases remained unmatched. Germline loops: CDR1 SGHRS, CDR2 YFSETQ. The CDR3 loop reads CASSLMSSGSLPNLEQYF. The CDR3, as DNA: TGCGCCAGCAGCTTGATGTCTAGCGGGAGCCTTCCAAATCTCGAGCAGTACTTC.

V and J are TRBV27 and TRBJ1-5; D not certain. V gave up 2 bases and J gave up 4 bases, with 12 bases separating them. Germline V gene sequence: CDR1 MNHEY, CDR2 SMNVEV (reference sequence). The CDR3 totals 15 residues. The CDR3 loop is CASSLGRQPNQPQHF. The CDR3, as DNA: TGTGCCAGCAGTTTAGGAAGACAACCTAATCAGCCCCAGCATTTT.

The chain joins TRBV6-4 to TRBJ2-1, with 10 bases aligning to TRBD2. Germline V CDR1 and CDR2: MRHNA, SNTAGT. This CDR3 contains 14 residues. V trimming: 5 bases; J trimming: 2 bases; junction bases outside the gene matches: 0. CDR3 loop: CASSTSGTYNEQFF. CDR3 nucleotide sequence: TGTGCCAGCAGTACTAGCGGGACCTACAATGAGCAGTTCTTC.

The CDR3 nucleotides are TGTGCCAGCAGCGGGGGACTAGCGGGCCCCCGAGAGACCCAGTACTTC. Translated, it gives CASSGGLAGPRETQYF. The chain is built from TRBV5-8 and TRBJ2-5; 12 positions agree with TRBD2. V was pared by 4 bases and J by 4 bases, with 8 bases of the junction left unmatched. The CDR3 consists of 16 residues. Germline V gene lookup returns CDR1 SGHTS and CDR2 YDEGEE.

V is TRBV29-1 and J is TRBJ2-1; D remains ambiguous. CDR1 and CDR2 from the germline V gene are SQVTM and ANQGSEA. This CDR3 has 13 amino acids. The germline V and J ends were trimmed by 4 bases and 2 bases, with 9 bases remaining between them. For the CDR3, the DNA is TGCAGCGTTGTCCGCCAGGCCTACAATGAGCAGTTCTTC. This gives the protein CSVVRQAYNEQFF.

The CDR3 sequence is CASSSLLDRSQETQYF. The CDR3 region has the DNA TGTGCCAGCAGTTCCCTCCTAGACAGATCCCAAGAGACCCAGTACTTC. The genes are TRBV6-5 and TRBJ2-5; the D gene is possibly TRBD1 (5 bases). This CDR3 contains 16 residues. CDR1 and CDR2 (germline): MNHEY, SVGAGI. V gave up 4 bases and J gave up 1 base, with 16 bases separating them.

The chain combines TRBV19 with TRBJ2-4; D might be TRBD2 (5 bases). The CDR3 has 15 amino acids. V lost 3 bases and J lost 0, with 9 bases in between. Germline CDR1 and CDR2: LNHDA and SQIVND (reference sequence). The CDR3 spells CASSIEAVAKNIQYF. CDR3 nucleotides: TGTGCCAGTAGTATCGAAGCGGTAGCCAAAAACATTCAGTACTTC.